This T cell receptor (beta chain) was observed in a study of regulatory T cells in long-lasting Graves disease. Looking at the study overall: Less than 3 months of antithyroid drugs had been taken by newly diagnosed Graves' patients.

Investigators prepared the TCR beta libraries by applying iRepertoire HTBI primers and Arm-PCR of CDR3 regions. TCRdb called the multiplex PCR reads again in MiXCR, with one record for every CDR3 protein. Found here are about 560,000 distinct CDR3 sequences, roughly a sixth of them singletons; the top ten hold 12%. As to time point: newly diagnosed GD, antithyroid drugs for less than 3 months. Extracted PBMC RNA gave rise to the TCR library. The V gene's germline CDR1 is LGHDT and CDR2 YNNKEL (reference sequence). The V gene lost 9 bases and the J gene lost 5 bases, with 14 bases spanning the gap. This CDR3 is 13 amino acids long. A single count supports this clonotype. A further study also used this sample, focusing on T cells in Graves' hyperthyroidism and ophthalmopathy.

Sequenced here: peripheral blood mononuclear cells (PBMCs), sampled at new diagnosis, from a patient treated with antithyroid drugs. V is TRBV3-1 and J is TRBJ2-1, with a possible D match to TRBD2 (6 bases). This sequence originates from a man between 18 and 29 years old with Graves disease. As DNA, the CDR3 is TGTGCCAGTCGGGAGCCACCCGACAATGAGCAGTTCTTC. Its translation: CASREPPDNEQFF.